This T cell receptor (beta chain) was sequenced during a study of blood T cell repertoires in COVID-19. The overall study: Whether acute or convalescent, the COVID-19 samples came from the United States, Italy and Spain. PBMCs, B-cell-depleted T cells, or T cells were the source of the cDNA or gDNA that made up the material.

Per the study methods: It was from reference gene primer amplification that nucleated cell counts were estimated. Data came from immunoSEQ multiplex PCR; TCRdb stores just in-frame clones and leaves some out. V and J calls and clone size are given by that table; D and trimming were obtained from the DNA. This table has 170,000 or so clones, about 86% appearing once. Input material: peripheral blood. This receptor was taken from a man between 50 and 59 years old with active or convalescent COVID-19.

The DNA of the CDR3 is TGCGCCAGCAGCTTGGCCCTAGCGGATAGCACAGATACGCAGTATTTT. It is translated as CASSLALADSTDTQYF. The rearrangement joins TRBV5-1 to TRBJ2-3; 7 nucleotides match TRBD2. The CDR3 loop spans 16 amino acids. CDR1 SGHRS and CDR2 YFSETQ come from the germline V gene. The V and J ends lost 0 bases and 0 bases, in that order; junction bases with no gene match: 4.